This T cell receptor beta chain derives from a study of T cells after yellow fever vaccination (dated by TCRdb to about 2019). Study-wide context: Libraries from fractions with low cell numbers were prepared with the SMART-Seq v4 Ultra Low Input RNA kit. Blood was drawn at multiple timepoints before and after primary and secondary immunization, with bulk PBMC replicates and cell subsets isolated. Two healthy male donors, one aged 18 to 30 and one aged 30 to 40 years, were included in the cohort. To follow T-cell clones before and after primary and booster YFV17D yellow fever vaccination, bulk TCR alpha and beta repertoires were sequenced over time.

In the case of this clonotype: Its cognate antigen has yet to be identified. Base qualities are not provided; no much larger clone lies one nucleotide away.

TCR cDNA was made using 5'RACE template switching, a step that added a universal primer site and unique molecular identifiers. Priming for cDNA synthesis came from both the TCR alpha and TCR beta constant segments. Two PCR steps were used to amplify libraries, with sample barcodes and sequencing adapters being added in the second step. Libraries were sequenced on Illumina HiSeq 2500 (2x100 bp) or NovaSeq (2x150 bp). In the paper's pipeline: MIGEC handled demultiplexing of reads and collapsing into UMI consensus sequences, while MiXCR performed V(D)J alignment. Using edgeR on replicate PBMC samples, clonotypes were called vaccine-responding if FDR was below 0.01 and the log2 fold change was above 5 up to day 15. Each bulk clonotype received a CD4 or CD8 identity based on whether the sequenced CD4 or CD8 repertoire contained that clonotype at higher abundance. TCRdb applied fastp at Q25 and MiXCR to the public reads, then kept only in-frame beta chains. Identical CDR3 proteins give one entry, which carries the most common genes and DNA. TCRdb, rather than the study authors, made the V and J calls. The table for this sample lists approximately 550,000 distinct CDR3 sequences; 19% of them were counted only once. The top ten constitute approximately 15% of the sample.

The treatment or condition label on this specimen signifies: live attenuated yellow fever vaccine strain. Two biological replicates of bulk PBMCs were collected at each blood-draw timepoint. A standard Ficoll-Paque protocol was used to isolate PBMCs from peripheral blood. RNA was extracted with TriZol from bulk PBMCs, CD4 and CD8 fractions, and dextramer-positive and dextramer-negative fractions. V was cut back by 6 bases and J by 1 base, leaving a gap of 12 bases between them. The germline V gene sets CDR1 to SGHTA and CDR2 to FQGNSA. The CDR3 goes from the cysteine to the phenylalanine over 14 residues. The read is trimmed to its CDR3 DNA, 42 bases read in frame from base 1. General findings and caveats noted by the study authors: Computational filtering was required because FACS-sorted repertoires could contain abundant contaminating clonotypes from the bulk population. A small fraction of clonotypes showed up in both the CD4 and CD8 compartments, probably as a result of convergent recombination. After the booster, most of the clones that had expanded following primary vaccination were detected again (roughly 97% of CD4 and 88% of CD8), which suggests that memory was broadly maintained. The secondary T-cell response was weaker than the primary response but faster, peaking on day 5 instead of day 15. Only a couple of donors were included in the study, so the extent to which the findings can be generalized is limited.

This TCR came from a man aged 30 to 45 who received the YFV17D yellow fever vaccine. The specimen comprised PBMCs, sampled 15 days after the yellow fever booster vaccination. The V and J segments used are TRBV7-2 and TRBJ2-5, with a tentative D gene TRBD1 over 5 matching bases. DNA sequence: TGTGCCAGCAGAAAACCTGACAGCCAAGAGACCCAGTACTTC. Translated, it reads CASRKPDSQETQYF.